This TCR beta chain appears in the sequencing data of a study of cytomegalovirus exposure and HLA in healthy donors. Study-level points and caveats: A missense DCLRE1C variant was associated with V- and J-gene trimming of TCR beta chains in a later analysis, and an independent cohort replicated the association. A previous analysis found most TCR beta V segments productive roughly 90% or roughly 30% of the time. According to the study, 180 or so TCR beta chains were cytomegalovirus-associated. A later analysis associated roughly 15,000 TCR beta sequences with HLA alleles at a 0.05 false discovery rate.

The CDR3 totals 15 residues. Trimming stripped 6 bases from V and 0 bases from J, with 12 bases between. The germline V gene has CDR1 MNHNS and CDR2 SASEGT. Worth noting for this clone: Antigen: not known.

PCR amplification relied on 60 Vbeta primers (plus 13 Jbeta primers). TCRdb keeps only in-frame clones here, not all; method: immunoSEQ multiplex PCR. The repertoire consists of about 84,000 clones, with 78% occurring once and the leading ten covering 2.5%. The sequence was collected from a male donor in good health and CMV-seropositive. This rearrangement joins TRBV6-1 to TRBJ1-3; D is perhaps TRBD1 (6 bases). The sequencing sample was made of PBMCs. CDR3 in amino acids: CASSRDKSSGNTIYF. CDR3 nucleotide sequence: TGTGCCAGCAGCCGGGACAAGAGCTCTGGAAACACCATATATTTT.